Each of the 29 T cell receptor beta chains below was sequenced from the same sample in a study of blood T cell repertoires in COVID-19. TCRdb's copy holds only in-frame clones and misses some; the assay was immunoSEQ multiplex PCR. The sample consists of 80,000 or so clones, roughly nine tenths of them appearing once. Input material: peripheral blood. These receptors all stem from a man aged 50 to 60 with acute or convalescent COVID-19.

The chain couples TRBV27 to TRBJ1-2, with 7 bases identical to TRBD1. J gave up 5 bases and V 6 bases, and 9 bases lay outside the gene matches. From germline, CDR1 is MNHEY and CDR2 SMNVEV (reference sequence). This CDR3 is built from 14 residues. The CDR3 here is CASRGTALGYGYTF. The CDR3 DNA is TGTGCCAGCAGGGGGACAGCTTTGGGGTATGGCTACACCTTC.

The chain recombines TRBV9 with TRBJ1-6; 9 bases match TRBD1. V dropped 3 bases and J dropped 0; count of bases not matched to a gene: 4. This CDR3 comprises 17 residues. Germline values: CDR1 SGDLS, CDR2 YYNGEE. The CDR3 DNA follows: TGTGCCAGCAGCGAAGGACAGGGGAACTCCTATAATTCACCCCTCCACTTT. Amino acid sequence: CASSEGQGNSYNSPLHF.

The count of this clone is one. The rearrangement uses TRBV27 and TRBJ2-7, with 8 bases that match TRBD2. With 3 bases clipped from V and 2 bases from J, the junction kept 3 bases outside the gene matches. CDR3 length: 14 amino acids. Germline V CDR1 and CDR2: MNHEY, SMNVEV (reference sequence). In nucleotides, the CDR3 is TGTGCCAGCAGTTTCGGGGGGGCCGCCTACGAGCAGTACTTC. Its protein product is CASSFGGAAYEQYF.

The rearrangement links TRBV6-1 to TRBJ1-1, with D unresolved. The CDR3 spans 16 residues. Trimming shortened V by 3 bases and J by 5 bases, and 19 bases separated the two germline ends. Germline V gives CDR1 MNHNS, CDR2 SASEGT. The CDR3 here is CASSDFRFGAQTEAFF. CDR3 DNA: TGTGCCAGCAGTGATTTCCGGTTCGGAGCGCAGACTGAAGCTTTCTTT.

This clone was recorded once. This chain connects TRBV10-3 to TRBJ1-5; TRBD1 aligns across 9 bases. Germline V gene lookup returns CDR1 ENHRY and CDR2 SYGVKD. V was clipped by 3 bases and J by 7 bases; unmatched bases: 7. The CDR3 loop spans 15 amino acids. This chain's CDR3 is CAISDDRGFRQPQHF. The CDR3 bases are TGTGCCATCAGTGATGACAGGGGGTTTAGGCAGCCCCAGCATTTT.

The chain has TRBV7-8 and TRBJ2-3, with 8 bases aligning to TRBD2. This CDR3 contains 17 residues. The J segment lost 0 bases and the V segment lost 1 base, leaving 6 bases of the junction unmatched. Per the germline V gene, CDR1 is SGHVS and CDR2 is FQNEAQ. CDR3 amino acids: CASSLELAGTSTDTQYF. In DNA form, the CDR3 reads TGTGCCAGCAGCTTAGAATTAGCGGGAACTAGCACAGATACGCAGTATTTT. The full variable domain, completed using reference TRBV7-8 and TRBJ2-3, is GAGVSQSPRYKVAKRGQDVALRCDPISGHVSLFWYQQALGQGPEFLTYFQNEAQLDKSGLPSDRFFAERPEGSVSTLKIQRTQQEDSAVYLCASSLELAGTSTDTQYFGPGTRLTVL.

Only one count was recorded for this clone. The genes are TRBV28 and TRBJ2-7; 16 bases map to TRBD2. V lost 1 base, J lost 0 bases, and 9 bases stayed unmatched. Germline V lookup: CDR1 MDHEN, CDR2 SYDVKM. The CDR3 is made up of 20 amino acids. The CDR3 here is CASSLSFLGLAGGSSYEQYF. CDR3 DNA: TGTGCCAGCAGTTTATCTTTCTTGGGACTAGCGGGAGGGAGCTCCTACGAGCAGTACTTC.

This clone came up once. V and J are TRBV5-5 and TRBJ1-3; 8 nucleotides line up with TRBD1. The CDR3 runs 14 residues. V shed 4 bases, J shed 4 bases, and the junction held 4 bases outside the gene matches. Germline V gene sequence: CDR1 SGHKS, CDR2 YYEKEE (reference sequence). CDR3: CASSRQGLGNTIYF. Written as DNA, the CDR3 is TGTGCCAGCAGCCGACAGGGGTTGGGAAACACCATATATTTT.

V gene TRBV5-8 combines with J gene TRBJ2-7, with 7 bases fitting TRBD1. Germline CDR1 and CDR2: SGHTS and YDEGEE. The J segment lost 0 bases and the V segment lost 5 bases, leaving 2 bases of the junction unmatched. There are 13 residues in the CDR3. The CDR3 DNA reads TGTGCCAGCAGGGACAGGTTCTCCTACGAGCAGTACGTC. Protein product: CASRDRFSYEQYV.

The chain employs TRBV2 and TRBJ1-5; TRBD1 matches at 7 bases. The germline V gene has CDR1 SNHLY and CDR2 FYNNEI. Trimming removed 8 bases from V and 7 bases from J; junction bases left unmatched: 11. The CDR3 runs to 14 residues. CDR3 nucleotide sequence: TGTGCCAGCGGGGAGGAGGGGGCAAGGCAGCCCCAGCATTTT. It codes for CASGEEGARQPQHF.

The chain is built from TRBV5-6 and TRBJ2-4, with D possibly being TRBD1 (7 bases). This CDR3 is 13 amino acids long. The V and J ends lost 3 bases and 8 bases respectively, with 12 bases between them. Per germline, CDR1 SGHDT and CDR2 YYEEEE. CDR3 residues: CASSSRGADIQYF. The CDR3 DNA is TGTGCCAGCAGCTCCAGGGGGGCGGACATTCAGTACTTC.

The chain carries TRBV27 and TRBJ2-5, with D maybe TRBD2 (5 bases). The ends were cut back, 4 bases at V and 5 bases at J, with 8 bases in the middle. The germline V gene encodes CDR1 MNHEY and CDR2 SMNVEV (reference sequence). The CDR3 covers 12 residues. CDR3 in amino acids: CASSWTAETQYF. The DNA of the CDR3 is TGTGCCAGCAGTTGGACTGCTGAGACCCAGTACTTC.

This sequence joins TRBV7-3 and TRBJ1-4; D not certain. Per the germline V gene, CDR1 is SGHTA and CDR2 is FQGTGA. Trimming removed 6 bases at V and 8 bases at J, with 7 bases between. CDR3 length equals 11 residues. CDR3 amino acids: CASSRGEKLFF. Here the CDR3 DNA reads TGTGCCAGCAGTAGAGGGGAAAAACTGTTTTTT.

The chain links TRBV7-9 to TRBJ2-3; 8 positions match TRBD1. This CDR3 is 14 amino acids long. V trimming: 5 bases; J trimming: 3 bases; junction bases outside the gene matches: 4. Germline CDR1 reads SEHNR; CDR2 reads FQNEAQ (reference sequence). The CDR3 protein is CASSEGQETDTQYF. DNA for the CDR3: TGTGCCAGCAGCGAGGGACAGGAGACAGATACGCAGTATTTT.

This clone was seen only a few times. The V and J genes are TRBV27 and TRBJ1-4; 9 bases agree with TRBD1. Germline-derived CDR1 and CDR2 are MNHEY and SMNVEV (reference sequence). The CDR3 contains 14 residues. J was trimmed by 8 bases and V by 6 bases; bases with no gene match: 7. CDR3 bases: TGTGCCAGCAGGGGAGGACAGGGGAGGGAAAAACTGTTTTTT. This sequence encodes CASRGGQGREKLFF.

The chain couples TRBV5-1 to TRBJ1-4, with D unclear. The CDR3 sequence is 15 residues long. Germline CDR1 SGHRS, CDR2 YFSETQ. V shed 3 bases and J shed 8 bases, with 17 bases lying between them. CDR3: CASSSSGFQEEKLFF. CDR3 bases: TGCGCCAGCAGCTCAAGCGGCTTTCAGGAGGAAAAACTGTTTTTT.

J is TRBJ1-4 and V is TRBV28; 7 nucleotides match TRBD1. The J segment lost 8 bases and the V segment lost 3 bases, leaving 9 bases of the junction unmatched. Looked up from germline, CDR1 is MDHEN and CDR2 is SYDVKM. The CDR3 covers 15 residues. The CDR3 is CASSFEGAVREKLFF. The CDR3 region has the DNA TGTGCCAGCAGTTTCGAGGGGGCAGTTAGAGAAAAACTGTTTTTT.

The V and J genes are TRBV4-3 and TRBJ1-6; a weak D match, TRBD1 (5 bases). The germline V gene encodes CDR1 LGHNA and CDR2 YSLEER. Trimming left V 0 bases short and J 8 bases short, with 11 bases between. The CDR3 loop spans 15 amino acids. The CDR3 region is CASSQEGAGYSPLHF. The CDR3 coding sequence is TGCGCCAGCAGCCAAGAAGGGGCCGGGTATTCACCCCTCCACTTT.

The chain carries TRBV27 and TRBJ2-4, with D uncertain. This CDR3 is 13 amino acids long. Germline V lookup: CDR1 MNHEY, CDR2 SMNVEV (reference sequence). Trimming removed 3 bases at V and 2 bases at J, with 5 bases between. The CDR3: CASSFDTKNIQYF. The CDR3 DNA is TGTGCCAGCAGTTTCGACACCAAAAACATTCAGTACTTC.

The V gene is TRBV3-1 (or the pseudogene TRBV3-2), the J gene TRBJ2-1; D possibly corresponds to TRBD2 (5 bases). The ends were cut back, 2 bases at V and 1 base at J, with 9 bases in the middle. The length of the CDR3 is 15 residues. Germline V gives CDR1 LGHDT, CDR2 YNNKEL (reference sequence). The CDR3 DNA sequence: TGTGCCAGCAGCCAACAAGCGGCATCCTACAATGAGCAGTTCTTC. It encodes CASSQQAASYNEQFF.

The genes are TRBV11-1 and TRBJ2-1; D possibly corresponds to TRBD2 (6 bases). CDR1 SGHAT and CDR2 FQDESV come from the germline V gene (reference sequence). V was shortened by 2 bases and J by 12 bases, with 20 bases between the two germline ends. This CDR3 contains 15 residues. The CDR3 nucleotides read TGTGCCAGCAGCTTAACCTCCGAGGCACCCGGGGGGCAGTTCTTC. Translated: CASSLTSEAPGGQFF.

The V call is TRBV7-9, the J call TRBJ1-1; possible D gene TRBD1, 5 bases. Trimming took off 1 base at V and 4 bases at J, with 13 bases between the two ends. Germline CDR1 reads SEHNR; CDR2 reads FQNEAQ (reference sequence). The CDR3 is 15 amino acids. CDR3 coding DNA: TGTGCCAGCAGCTTAGAAAGGCGGAGGGGCACTGAAGCTTTCTTT. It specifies CASSLERRRGTEAFF.

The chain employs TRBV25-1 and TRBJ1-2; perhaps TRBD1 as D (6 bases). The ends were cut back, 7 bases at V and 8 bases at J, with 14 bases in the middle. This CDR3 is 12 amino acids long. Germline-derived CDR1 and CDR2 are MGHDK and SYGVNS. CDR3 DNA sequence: TGTGCCAGCACCGCTGGGGGCAGGGGCTACACCTTC. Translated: CASTAGGRGYTF.

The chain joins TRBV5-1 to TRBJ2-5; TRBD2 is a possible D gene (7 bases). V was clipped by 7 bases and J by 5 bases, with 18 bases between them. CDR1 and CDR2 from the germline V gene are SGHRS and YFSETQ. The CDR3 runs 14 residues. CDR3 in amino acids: CASERGGSEETQYF. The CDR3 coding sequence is TGCGCCAGCGAGAGGGGGGGGTCAGAGGAGACCCAGTACTTC.

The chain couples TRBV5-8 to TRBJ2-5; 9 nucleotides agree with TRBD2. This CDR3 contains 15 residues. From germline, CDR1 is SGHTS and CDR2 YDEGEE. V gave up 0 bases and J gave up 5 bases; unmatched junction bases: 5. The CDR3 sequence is CASSLGGRALETQYF. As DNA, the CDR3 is TGTGCCAGCAGCTTGGGCGGGAGGGCCCTGGAGACCCAGTACTTC. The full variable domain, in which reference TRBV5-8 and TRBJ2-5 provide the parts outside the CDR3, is EAGVTQSPTHLIKTRGQQATLRCSPISGHTSVYWYQQALGLGLQFLLWYDEGEERNRGNFPPRFSGRQFPNYSSELNVNALELEDSALYLCASSLGGRALETQYFGPGTRLLVL.

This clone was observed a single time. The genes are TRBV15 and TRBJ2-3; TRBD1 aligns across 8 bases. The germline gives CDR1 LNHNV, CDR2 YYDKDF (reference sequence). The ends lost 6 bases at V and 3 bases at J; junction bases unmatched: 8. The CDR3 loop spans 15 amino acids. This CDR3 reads CATSTRGRGTDTQYF. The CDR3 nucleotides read TGTGCCACCAGTACCAGGGGGCGCGGGACAGATACGCAGTATTTT.

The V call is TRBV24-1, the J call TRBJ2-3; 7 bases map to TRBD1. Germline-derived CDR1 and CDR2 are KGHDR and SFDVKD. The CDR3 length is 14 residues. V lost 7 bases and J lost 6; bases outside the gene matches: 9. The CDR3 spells CATRDRDAGDTQYF. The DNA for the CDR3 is TGTGCCACCAGAGACAGGGATGCGGGTGATACGCAGTATTTT.

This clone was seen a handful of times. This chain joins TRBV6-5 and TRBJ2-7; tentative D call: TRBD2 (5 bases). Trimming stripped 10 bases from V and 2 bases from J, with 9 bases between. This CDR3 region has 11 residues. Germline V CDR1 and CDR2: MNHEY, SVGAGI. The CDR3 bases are TGTGCCATCCGGGGAGCCTACGAGCAGTACGTC. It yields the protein CAIRGAYEQYV.

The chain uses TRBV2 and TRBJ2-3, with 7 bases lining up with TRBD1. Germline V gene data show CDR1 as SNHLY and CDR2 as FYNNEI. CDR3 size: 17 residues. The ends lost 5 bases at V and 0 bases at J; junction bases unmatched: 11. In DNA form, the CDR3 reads TGTGCCAGCAGTTTTTATAGGGACAGCTCTAGCACAGATACGCAGTATTTT. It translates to CASSFYRDSSSTDTQYF.